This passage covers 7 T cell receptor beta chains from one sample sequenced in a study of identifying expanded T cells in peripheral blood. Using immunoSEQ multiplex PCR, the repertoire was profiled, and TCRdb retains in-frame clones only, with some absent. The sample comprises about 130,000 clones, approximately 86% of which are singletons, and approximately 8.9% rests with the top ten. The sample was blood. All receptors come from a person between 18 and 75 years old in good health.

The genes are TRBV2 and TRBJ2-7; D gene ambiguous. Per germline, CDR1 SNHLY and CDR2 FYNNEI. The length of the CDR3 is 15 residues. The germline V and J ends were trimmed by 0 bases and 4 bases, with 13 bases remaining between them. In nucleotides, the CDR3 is TGTGCCAGCAGTGAAGCGCTAATGGGTGTTTACGAGCAGTACTTC. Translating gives CASSEALMGVYEQYF.

CDR3 DNA: TGTGCCAGTAGTCCCCGACTAGCGGGGGGCAACGGGGAGCTGTTTTTT. Its protein is CASSPRLAGGNGELFF. The chain has TRBV19 and TRBJ2-2; TRBD2 matches at 13 bases. Germline CDR1 LNHDA, CDR2 SQIVND (reference sequence). This CDR3 region has 16 residues. V lost 5 bases to trimming and J lost 7 bases; unmatched junction nucleotides: 7.

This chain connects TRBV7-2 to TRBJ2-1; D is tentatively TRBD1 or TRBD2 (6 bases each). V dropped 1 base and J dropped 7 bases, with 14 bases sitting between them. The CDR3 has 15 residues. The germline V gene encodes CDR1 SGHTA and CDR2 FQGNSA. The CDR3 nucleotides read TGTGCCAGCAGCTTAGTGGGGGGCGGAGGAAATGAGCAGTTCTTC. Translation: CASSLVGGGGNEQFF.

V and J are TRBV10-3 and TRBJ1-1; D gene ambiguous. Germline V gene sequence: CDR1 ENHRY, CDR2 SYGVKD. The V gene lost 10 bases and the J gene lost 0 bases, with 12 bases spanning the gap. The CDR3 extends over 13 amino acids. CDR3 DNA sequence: TGTGCCACCTACGGCACGGTGAACACTGAAGCTTTCTTT. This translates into CATYGTVNTEAFF.

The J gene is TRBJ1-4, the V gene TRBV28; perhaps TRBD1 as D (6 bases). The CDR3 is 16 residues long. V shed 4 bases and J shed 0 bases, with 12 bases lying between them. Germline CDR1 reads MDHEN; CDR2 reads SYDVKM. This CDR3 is CASSSPGGPTNEKLFF. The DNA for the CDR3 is TGTGCCAGCAGTTCCCCCGGGGGCCCAACTAATGAAAAACTGTTTTTT. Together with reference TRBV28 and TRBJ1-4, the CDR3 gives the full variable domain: DVKVTQSSRYLVKRTGEKVFLECVQDMDHENMFWYRQDPGLGLRLIYFSYDVKMKEKGDIPEGYSVSREKKERFSLILESASTNQTSMYLCASSSPGGPTNEKLFFGSGTQLSVL.

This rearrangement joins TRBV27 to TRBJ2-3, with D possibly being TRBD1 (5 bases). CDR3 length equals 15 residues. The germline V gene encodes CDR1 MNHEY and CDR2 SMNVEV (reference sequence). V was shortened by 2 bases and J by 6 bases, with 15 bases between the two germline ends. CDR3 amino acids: CASSLQGRSHDTQYF. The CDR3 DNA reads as TGTGCCAGCAGTTTACAGGGAAGATCCCACGATACGCAGTATTTT.

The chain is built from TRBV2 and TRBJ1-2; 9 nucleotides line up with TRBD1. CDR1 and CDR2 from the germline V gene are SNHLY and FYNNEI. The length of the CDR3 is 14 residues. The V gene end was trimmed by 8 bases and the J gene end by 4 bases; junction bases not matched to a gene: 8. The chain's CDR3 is CASDAGQGVYGYTF. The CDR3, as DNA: TGTGCCAGCGACGCGGGACAGGGAGTCTATGGCTACACCTTC. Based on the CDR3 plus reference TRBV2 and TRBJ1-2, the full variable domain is EPEVTQTPSHQVTQMGQEVILRCVPISNHLYFYWYRQILGQKVEFLVSFYNNEISEKSEIFDDQFSVERPDGSNFTLKIRSTKLEDSAMYFCASDAGQGVYGYTFGSGTRLTVV.